Below, 12 T cell receptor beta chains from the same sample are listed, as sequenced in a study of quantifying T cell responses using KT2 cells. Whole-study context: TCR alpha and beta constant-region primers primed reverse transcription of RNA.

Each cDNA got a UMI-containing oligo ligated at its 3' end. An equimolar mix of RC1.1 and RC1.2 primed the beta chain across TRBC1 and TRBC2. TCRdb passed the UMI-ligation and nested PCR reads through MiXCR, listing each CDR3 protein once. This table holds fewer than 60,000 distinct CDR3 sequences, around a tenth found once. Sequencing input: PBMCs spiked with cells of the T cell clone KT2. The receptors stem from a human donor.

This chain connects TRBV4-3 to TRBJ2-1, with 10 bases fitting TRBD1. The CDR3 extends over 16 amino acids. With V trimmed by 2 bases and J by 6 bases, 7 bases remained unmatched. Germline CDR1 reads LGHNA; CDR2 reads YSLEER. Here the CDR3 DNA reads TGCGCCAGCAGCCAATCCGGGACAGGGGCATTCAATGAGCAGTTCTTC. The encoded protein is CASSQSGTGAFNEQFF.

This clonotype appeared many times. The rearrangement links TRBV6-2 or TRBV6-3 to TRBJ2-1; no definite D call. Germline loops: CDR1 MNHEY, CDR2 SVGEGT. CDR3 size: 11 residues. V was shortened by 2 bases and J by 5 bases, with 1 base between the two germline ends. CDR3 region: CASSYHNEQFF. The CDR3 DNA reads TGTGCCAGCAGTTACCACAATGAGCAGTTCTTC.

This clonotype has just a few counts. The chain has TRBV20-1 and TRBJ2-7; D might be TRBD1 (6 bases). Trimming took 4 bases from V and 3 from J, leaving 13 bases between them. Germline values: CDR1 DFQATT, CDR2 SNEGSKA (reference sequence). The CDR3 spans 13 residues. CDR3 nucleotide sequence: TGCAGTGCTAAAACAGGGAGAGACTACGAGCAGTACTTC. Residues: CSAKTGRDYEQYF.

With regard to this clonotype: Given a much more abundant clone one base away, this may be a read error. J is TRBJ2-7 and V is TRBV18; 7 bases line up with TRBD1. The V gene end was trimmed by 3 bases and the J gene end by 3 bases; junction bases not matched to a gene: 5. CDR1 is KGHSH, CDR2 LQKENI, per germline. The CDR3 has 14 amino acids. The CDR3 sequence: CASSPHWDSYEQYF. DNA for the CDR3: TGTGCCAGCTCACCCCATTGGGACAGCTACGAGCAGTACTTC.

This clonotype was counted a few times. This chain links TRBV12-2 with TRBJ2-7; TRBD2 was called by the table and not checked on the DNA. TRBV12-2 is given as a pseudogene. The CDR3 covers 14 residues. The CDR3 DNA reads TGTGCAAGTCGCATGACTAGCGCGGCCTACGAGCAGTACTTC. Translated, it gives CASRMTSAAYEQYF.

In this sample, this clonotype turned up many times. V gene TRBV11-2 combines with J gene TRBJ2-5; 8 bases match TRBD1. CDR3 length: 17 amino acids. J lost 2 bases, V lost 5 bases, and 13 bases had no gene match. Germline V gene lookup returns CDR1 SGHAT and CDR2 FQNNGV. The DNA for the CDR3 is TGTGCCAGCAGCCCCCCCGACGTGACAGGGGCGCAAGAGACCCAGTACTTC. This translates into CASSPPDVTGAQETQYF.

This clonotype was found a few times. The rearrangement uses TRBV29-1 and TRBJ2-5; D not certain. Trimming stripped 5 bases from V and 4 bases from J, with 17 bases between. CDR3 length: 14 residues. Germline-derived CDR1 and CDR2 are SQVTM and ANQGSEA. The CDR3 region is CSVNSLGLPETQYF. The CDR3 nucleotides are TGCAGCGTTAATAGTTTAGGGCTACCAGAGACCCAGTACTTC. Using reference TRBV29-1 and TRBJ2-5 for the parts outside the CDR3, the full variable domain is SAVISQKPSRDICQRGTSLTIQCQVDSQVTMMFWYRQQPGQSLTLIATANQGSEATYESGFVIDKFPISRPNLTFSTLTVSNMSPEDSSIYLCSVNSLGLPETQYFGPGTRLLVL.

This clonotype was observed a handful of times. The chain employs TRBV4-1 and TRBJ2-7; tentatively, D is TRBD2 (5 bases). V was trimmed by 3 bases and J by 3 bases, leaving 12 bases between them. Germline CDR1 is MGHRA and CDR2 is YSYEKL. CDR3 size: 14 residues. The DNA for the CDR3 is TGCGCCAGCAGCCACGACGGGGAGATCTACGAGCAGTACTTC. This sequence encodes CASSHDGEIYEQYF.

The CDR3 nucleotides are TGTGCCAGCAAATTAGCGGGAGTTACCGGGGAGCTGTTTTTT. It encodes CASKLAGVTGELFF. J is TRBJ2-2 and V is TRBV12-3 or TRBV12-4; TRBD2 agrees at 9 bases. This CDR3 spans 14 amino acids. The V and J ends lost 7 bases and 5 bases, in that order; junction bases with no gene match: 5.

This clonotype was detected only a few times. This chain connects TRBV12-3 or TRBV12-4 to TRBJ1-6; no firm D call. This CDR3 contains 12 residues. V lost 7 bases and J lost 6, with 7 bases in between. The CDR3 here is CASTNFNSPLHF. CDR3 nucleotides: TGTGCCAGCACCAATTTTAATTCACCCCTCCACTTT.

The chain uses TRBV30 and TRBJ2-1; D unresolved. Germline V gene data show CDR1 as GTSNPN and CDR2 as SVGIG (reference sequence). V was cut by 2 bases and J by 3 bases, with 8 bases left in between. The CDR3 consists of 13 residues. CDR3 in amino acids: CAWSHSDYNEQFF. In DNA form, the CDR3 reads TGTGCCTGGAGTCATAGTGACTACAATGAGCAGTTCTTC.

This clonotype was observed at least ten times. The genes are TRBV24-1 and TRBJ2-1; either TRBD1 or TRBD2 may fit D (5 bases each). Trimming removed 0 bases at V and 7 bases at J, with 12 bases between. The CDR3 totals 15 residues. From germline, CDR1 is KGHDR and CDR2 SFDVKD. CDR3 bases: TGTGCCACCAGTGATTTGAGGGACCGCCCAAATGAGCAGTTCTTC. Its protein product is CATSDLRDRPNEQFF.